This T cell receptor (beta chain) was recovered during a study of Ad26.COV2.S vaccination and SARS-CoV-2 variants. Regarding the study as a whole: Assessments of TCR breadth and depth may have underestimated the total T cell responses.

Treatment defined: roughly 19 received Ad26.COV2.S at low or high dose, single or two shots; roughly five received placebo; per-sample allocation not given. Vaccine and placebo recipients were sampled on day 63 after the first injection. TCRdb keeps only in-frame clones here, not all; method: immunoSEQ multiplex PCR. The table has 430,000 or so clones, nearly 90% seen once. In regard to this clone: Antigen unknown.

The CDR3 covers 13 residues. The germline gives CDR1 SGHTA, CDR2 FQGTGA. Trimming stripped 5 bases from V and 7 bases from J, with 12 bases between. The sample consisted of peripheral blood, taken in a trial of Ad26.COV2.S vaccine versus placebo. The chain employs TRBV7-3 and TRBJ2-1; weak D call: TRBD2 (6 bases). This clonotype was obtained from a person between 18 and 65 years old who received the Ad26.COV2.S COVID-19 vaccine or a placebo. The CDR3 loop is CASSLGLQNEQFF. The DNA for the CDR3 is TGTGCCAGCAGCCTGGGACTTCAGAATGAGCAGTTCTTC.